This T cell receptor beta chain was profiled in a study of blood T cell repertoires in COVID-19. Across the study: The samples span acute and convalescent COVID-19 from the United States, Italy and Spain.

All enrollees were about 18 to 100 years old and from 24 US areas. CDR3 size: 14 residues. The V end lost 4 bases, the J end lost 2 bases, and 12 bases lay between the germline ends. CDR1 and CDR2 (germline): SNHLY, FYNNEI. Sequenced by immunoSEQ multiplex PCR; TCRdb stores in-frame clones only, minus some. The sample holds around 300,000 clones; around 88% are singletons and the top ten take approximately 6%. This receptor was taken from a woman aged 40-49 years who had recovered from COVID-19. This chain uses TRBV2 with TRBJ2-7, with D tentatively TRBD2 (6 bases). Sequencing used PBMCs or T cells enriched from blood (not recorded which). CDR3 sequence: CASSVWDSTYEQYF. The CDR3 DNA reads TGTGCCAGCAGTGTGTGGGACTCTACCTACGAGCAGTACTTC.